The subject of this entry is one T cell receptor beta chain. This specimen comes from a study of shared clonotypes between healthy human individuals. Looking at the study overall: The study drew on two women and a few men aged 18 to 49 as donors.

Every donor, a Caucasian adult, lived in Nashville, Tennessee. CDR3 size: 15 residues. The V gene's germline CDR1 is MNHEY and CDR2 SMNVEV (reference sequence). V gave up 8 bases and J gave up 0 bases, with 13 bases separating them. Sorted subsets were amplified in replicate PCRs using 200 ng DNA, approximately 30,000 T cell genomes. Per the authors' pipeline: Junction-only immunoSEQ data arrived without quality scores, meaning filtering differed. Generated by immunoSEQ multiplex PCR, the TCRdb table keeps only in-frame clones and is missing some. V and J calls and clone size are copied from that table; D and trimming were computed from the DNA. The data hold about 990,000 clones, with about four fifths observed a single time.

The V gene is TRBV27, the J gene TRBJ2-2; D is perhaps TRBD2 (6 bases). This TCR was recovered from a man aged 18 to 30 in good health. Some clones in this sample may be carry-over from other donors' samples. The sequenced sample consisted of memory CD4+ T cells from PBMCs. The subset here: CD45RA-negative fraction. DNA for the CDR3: TGTGCCAGCCGGAGGGGAGGATCGAACACCGGGGAGCTGTTTTTT. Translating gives CASRRGGSNTGELFF.